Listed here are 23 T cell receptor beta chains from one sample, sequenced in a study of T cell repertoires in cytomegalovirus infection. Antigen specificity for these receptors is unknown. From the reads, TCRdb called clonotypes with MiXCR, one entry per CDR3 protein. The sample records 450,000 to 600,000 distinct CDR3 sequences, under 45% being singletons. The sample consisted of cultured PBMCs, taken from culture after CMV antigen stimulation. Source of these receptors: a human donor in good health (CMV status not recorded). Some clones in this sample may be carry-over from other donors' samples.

CDR3 DNA sequence: TGTGCCAGTACCCCGGGACTAGCGGCCTACAATGAGCAGTTCTTC. It yields the protein CASTPGLAAYNEQFF. The chain links TRBV19 to TRBJ2-1; 11 nucleotides line up with TRBD2. Germline CDR1 and CDR2: LNHDA and SQIVND (reference sequence). V shed 7 bases, J shed 2 bases, and the junction held 4 bases outside the gene matches. The CDR3 covers 15 residues.

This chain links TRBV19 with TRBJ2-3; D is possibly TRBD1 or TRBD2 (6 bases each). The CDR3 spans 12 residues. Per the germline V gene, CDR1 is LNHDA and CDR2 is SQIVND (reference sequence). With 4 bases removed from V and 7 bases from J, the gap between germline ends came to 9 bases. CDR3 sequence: CASSTGGHTQYF. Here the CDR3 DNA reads TGTGCCAGTAGTACCGGGGGCCATACGCAGTATTTT.

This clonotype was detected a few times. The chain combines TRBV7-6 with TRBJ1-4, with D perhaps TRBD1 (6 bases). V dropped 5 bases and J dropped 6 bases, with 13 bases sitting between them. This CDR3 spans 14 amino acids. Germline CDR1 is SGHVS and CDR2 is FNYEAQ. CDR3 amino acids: CASSTQGADEKLFF. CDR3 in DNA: TGTGCCAGCAGCACACAGGGAGCGGATGAAAAACTGTTTTTT.

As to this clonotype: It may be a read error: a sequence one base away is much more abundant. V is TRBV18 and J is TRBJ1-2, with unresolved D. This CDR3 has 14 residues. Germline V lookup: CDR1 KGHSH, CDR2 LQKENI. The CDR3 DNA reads TGTGTCAGCTCACCCGCCGGGCAGATCTATGGCTACACCTTC. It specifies CVSSPAGQIYGYTF. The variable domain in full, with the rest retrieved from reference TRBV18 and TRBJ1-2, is NAGVMQNPRHLVRRRGQEARLRCSPMKGHSHVYWYRQLPEEGLKFMVYLQKENIIDESGMPKERFSAEFPKEGPSILRIQQVVRGDSAAYFCVSSPAGQIYGYTFGSGTRLTVV.

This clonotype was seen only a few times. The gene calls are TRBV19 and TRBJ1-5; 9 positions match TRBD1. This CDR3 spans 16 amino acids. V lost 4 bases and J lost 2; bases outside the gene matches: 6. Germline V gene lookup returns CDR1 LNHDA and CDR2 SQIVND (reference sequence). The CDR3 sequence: CASSSLRTGGNQPQHF. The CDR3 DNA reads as TGTGCCAGTAGTAGTCTCAGGACAGGGGGCAATCAGCCCCAGCATTTT.

The CDR3 DNA sequence: TGCGCCAGCAGCCGACAAGCTACGGGAGCGTACGAGCAGTACTTC. Its translation: CASSRQATGAYEQYF. The J gene is TRBJ2-7, the V gene TRBV5-1, with D perhaps matching TRBD2 (6 bases). The length of the CDR3 is 15 residues. Deletions cut 4 bases from V and 4 bases from J, with 18 bases between. Germline loops: CDR1 SGHRS, CDR2 YFSETQ.

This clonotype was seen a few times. CDR3 in DNA: TGTGCCAGCAGCCTTAGTAGGGGGTCTCAAGAGACCCAGTACTTC. This translates into CASSLSRGSQETQYF. The chain links TRBV7-2 to TRBJ2-5; a weak D match, TRBD1 (6 bases). Trimming took off 5 bases at V and 2 bases at J, with 15 bases between the two ends. CDR1 is SGHTA and CDR2 is FQGNSA in the germline V gene. CDR3 length: 15 amino acids.

The CDR3 DNA reads as TGTGCCAGCAGCTCAGAGGGACAGATAGTGCGGGAGACCCAGTACTTC. Protein product: CASSSEGQIVRETQYF. The genes are TRBV7-6 and TRBJ2-5, with 7 bases fitting TRBD1. CDR3 length equals 16 residues. The junction had 13 bases not matched to a gene; V was cut back by 4 bases and J by 5 bases. Germline loops: CDR1 SGHVS, CDR2 FNYEAQ.

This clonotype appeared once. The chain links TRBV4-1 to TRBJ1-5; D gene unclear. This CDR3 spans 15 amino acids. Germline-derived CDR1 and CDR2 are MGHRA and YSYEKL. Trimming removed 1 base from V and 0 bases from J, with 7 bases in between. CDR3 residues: CASSQVPISNQPQHF. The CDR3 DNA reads TGCGCCAGCAGCCAAGTGCCAATTAGCAATCAGCCCCAGCATTTT.

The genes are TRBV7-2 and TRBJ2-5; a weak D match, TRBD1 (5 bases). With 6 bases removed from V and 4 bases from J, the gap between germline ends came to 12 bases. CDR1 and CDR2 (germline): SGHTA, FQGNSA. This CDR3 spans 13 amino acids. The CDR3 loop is CASRSGLRETQYF. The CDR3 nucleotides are TGTGCCAGCAGATCAGGGTTGCGAGAGACCCAGTACTTC.

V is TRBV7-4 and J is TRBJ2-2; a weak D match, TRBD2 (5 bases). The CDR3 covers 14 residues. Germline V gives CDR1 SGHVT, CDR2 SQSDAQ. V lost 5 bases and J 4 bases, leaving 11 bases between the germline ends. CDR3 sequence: CASSPGWVTGELFF. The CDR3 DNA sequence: TGTGCCAGCAGCCCGGGGTGGGTCACCGGGGAGCTGTTTTTT.

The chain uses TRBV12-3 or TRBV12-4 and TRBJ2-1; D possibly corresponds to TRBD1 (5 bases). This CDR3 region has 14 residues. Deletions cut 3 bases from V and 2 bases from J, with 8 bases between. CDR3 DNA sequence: TGTGCCAGCAGTTTCCAGGGCCCCTACAATGAGCAGTTCTTC. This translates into CASSFQGPYNEQFF.

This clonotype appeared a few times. The CDR3 sequence is CASGRALGSPLHF. DNA of the CDR3: TGTGCCAGCGGGAGGGCGCTGGGGTCACCCCTCCACTTT. The chain is built from TRBV7-6 and TRBJ1-6; D gene ambiguous. Trimming stripped 8 bases from V and 10 bases from J, with 15 bases between. Germline CDR1 reads SGHVS; CDR2 reads FNYEAQ. CDR3 length: 13 amino acids. The variable domain in full, completed from reference TRBV7-6 and TRBJ1-6, reads GAGVSQSPRYKVTKRGQDVALRCDPISGHVSLYWYRQALGQGPEFLTYFNYEAQQDKSGLPNDRFSAERPEGSISTLTIQRTEQRDSAMYRCASGRALGSPLHFGNGTRLTVT.

The CDR3 loop is CASSPYQRTQYF. The CDR3 coding sequence is TGTGCCAGCAGCCCATATCAAAGGACCCAGTACTTC. The rearrangement uses TRBV7-2 and TRBJ2-5; D is unresolved. Germline V gene data show CDR1 as SGHTA and CDR2 as FQGNSA. This CDR3 has 12 amino acids. The germline V and J ends were trimmed by 5 bases and 7 bases, with 11 bases remaining between them. Based on the CDR3 plus reference TRBV7-2 and TRBJ2-5, the full variable domain is GAGVSQSPSNKVTEKGKDVELRCDPISGHTALYWYRQSLGQGLEFLIYFQGNSAPDKSGLPSDRFSAERTGGSVSTLTIQRTQQEDSAVYLCASSPYQRTQYFGPGTRLLVL.

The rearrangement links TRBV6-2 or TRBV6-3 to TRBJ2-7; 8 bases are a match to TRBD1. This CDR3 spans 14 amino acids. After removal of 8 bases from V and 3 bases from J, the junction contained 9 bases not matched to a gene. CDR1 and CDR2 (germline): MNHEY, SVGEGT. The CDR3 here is CASSRTGSLYEQYF. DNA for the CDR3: TGTGCCAGCTCTAGGACAGGGAGTCTCTACGAGCAGTACTTC.

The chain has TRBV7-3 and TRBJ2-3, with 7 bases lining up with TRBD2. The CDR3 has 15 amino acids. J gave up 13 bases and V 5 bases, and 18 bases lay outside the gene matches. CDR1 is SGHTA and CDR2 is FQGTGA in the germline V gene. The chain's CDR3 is CASSPGREKGQKEYF. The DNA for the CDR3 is TGTGCCAGCAGCCCCGGGCGGGAGAAAGGCCAAAAGGAGTATTTT.

The DNA of the CDR3 is TGTGCCAGCTCACCAGGGATCTCAGATACGCAGTATTTT. Translation: CASSPGISDTQYF. This rearrangement joins TRBV18 to TRBJ2-3; the D is unclear. The germline V gene encodes CDR1 KGHSH and CDR2 LQKENI. The CDR3 has 13 residues. The V end lost 2 bases, the J end lost 4 bases, and 7 bases lay between the germline ends.

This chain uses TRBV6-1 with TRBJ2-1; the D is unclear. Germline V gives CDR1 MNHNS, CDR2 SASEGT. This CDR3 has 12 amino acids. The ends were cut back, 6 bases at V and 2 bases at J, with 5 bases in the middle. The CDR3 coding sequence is TGTGCCAGCAGGCCCACCTACAATGAGCAGTTCTTC. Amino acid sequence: CASRPTYNEQFF.

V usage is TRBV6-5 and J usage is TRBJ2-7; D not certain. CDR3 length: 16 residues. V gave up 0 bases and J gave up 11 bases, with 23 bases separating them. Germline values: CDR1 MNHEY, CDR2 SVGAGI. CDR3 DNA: TGTGCCAGCAGTTACTCGACCGGGTCCCCGGCACGAGCGAAGTACTTC. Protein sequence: CASSYSTGSPARAKYF.

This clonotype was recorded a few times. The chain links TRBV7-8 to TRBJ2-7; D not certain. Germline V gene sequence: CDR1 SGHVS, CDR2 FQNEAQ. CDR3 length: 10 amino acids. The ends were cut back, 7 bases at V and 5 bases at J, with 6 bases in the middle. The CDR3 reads CASIGDEQYF. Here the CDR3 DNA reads TGTGCCAGCATTGGGGACGAGCAGTACTTC. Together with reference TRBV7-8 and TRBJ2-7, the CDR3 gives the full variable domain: GAGVSQSPRYKVAKRGQDVALRCDPISGHVSLFWYQQALGQGPEFLTYFQNEAQLDKSGLPSDRFFAERPEGSVSTLKIQRTQQEDSAVYLCASIGDEQYFGPGTRLTVT.

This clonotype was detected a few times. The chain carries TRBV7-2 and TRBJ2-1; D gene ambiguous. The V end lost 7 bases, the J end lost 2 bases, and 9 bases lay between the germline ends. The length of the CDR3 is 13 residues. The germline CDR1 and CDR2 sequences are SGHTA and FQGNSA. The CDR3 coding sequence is TGTGCCAGCACCCGGACCACCTACAATGAGCAGTTCTTC. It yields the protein CASTRTTYNEQFF.

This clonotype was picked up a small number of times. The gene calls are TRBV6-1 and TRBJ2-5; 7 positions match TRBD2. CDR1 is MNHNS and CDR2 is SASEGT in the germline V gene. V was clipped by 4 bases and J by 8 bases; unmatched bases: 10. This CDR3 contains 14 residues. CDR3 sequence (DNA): TGTGCCAGCAGTGTCATACTAGCGAGGGAAACCCAGTACTTC. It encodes CASSVILARETQYF.

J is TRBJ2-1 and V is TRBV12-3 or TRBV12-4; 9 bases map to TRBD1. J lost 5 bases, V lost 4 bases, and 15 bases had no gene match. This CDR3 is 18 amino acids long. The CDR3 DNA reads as TGTGCCAGCAGTTCAAAACCCCTCCGGGACAGGGCCGACAATGAGCAGTTCTTC. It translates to CASSSKPLRDRADNEQFF.